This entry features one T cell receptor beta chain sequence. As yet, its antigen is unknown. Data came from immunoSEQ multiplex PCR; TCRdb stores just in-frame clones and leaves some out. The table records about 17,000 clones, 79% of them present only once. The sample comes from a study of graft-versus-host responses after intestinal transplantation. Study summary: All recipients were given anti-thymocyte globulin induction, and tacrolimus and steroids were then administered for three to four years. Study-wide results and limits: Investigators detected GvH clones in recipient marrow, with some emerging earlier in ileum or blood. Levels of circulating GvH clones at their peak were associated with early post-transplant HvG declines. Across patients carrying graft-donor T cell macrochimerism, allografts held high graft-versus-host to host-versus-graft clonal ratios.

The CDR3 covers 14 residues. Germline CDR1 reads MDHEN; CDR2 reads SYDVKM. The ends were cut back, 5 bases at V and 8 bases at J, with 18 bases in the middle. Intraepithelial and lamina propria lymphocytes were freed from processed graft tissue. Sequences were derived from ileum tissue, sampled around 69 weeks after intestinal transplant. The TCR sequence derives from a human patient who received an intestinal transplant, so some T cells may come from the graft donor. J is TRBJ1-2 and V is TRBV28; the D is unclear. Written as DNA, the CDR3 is TGTGCCAGCAGTCCCGAGGGCGACCGGGGAGGCTACACCTTC. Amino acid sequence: CASSPEGDRGGYTF.